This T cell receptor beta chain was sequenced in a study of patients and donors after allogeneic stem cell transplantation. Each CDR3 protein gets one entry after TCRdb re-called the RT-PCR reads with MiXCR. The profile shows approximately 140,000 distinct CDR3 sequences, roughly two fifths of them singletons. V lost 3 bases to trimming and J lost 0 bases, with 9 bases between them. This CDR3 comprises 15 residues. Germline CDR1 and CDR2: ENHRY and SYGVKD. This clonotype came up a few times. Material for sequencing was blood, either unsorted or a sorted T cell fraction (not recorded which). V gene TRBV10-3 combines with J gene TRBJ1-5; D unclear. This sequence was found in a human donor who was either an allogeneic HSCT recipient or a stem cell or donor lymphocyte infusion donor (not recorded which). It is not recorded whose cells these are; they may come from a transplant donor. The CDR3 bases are TGTGCCATCAGTGACGGGCACTTTAGCAATCAGCCCCAGCATTTT. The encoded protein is CAISDGHFSNQPQHF.